This T cell receptor beta chain derives from a study of blood T cell repertoires in COVID-19 (dated by TCRdb to 2020 to 2022). Study-level background: Samples from collaborators originated in the United States, Italy and Spain and spanned both the acute and convalescent phases of COVID-19. The prospective study material was composed of cDNA or gDNA derived from T cells, B-cell-depleted T cells, or PBMCs. The dataset comprised deeply sampled blood TCRbeta repertoires from subjects exposed to, actively infected with, or recovered from COVID-19. A freely available public database, intended as a resource for researchers studying the immune response to SARS-CoV-2, is where the repertoires were released. The samples were drawn from the first 160 participants of the ongoing ImmuneRACE study and from about 1,200 subjects provided by 6 global collaborators. A de-identified subject ID, COVID-19 status, age in years and sex were almost always included in the sample metadata. Where available, HLA class I and class II types were obtained from metadata supplied by the sample provider rather than from assay-based typing.

Including cysteine and phenylalanine, the CDR3 has 17 amino acids. This entry keeps only the CDR3 DNA: 51 bases, framed from base 1. V loses 5 bases of germline sequence and J loses 2 bases, and the interval between the two ends is 19 bases. CDR1 SGHVS and CDR2 FQNEAQ were looked up in the germline V gene. Each collaborating institution followed its own protocols to collect whole blood in K2EDTA tubes. Collaborator samples were shipped for TCRbeta analysis as frozen whole blood, isolated PBMCs, or DNA extracted from either sample type. Study-level results and caveats: Clinical and demographic metadata were provided uncurated, with the amount varying by source and participant.

TCRbeta CDR3 regions were amplified from genomic DNA using the immunoSEQ Assay, a bias-controlled multiplex PCR. Processing in the source paper ran as follows. The number of nucleated cells in each sample was estimated from the amplification of reference gene primers within the assay. To quantify the absolute abundance of each unique TCRbeta CDR3 rearrangement, sequence reads were collapsed and filtered. For each sample, productive Simpson clonality was calculated by taking the square root of Simpson's diversity index across productive rearrangements. Held by TCRdb, this immuneACCESS table contains in-frame sequences only and omits some clones. Under half of the omission traces to an unresolved V gene where checked; the cause of the rest is unknown. From that table come the V and J calls and clone size; the DNA was used to work out D and trimming. Within this sample are roughly 100,000 clones, with more than 70% of them counted one time only. Roughly a sixth of the sample goes to the ten largest clones.

On this clone: The specificity of this receptor is unknown. Base qualities are missing; no much larger clone stands one base away.

The sequenced sample consisted of peripheral blood. The chain was built from TRBV7-8 and TRBJ1-5, with no confidently assigned D gene. The source is a human donor in a cohort sampled during active COVID-19. The nucleotide sequence is given as TGTGCCAGCAGCCAAGCTTCAGGAATAGTAGGCAATCAGCCCCAGCATTTT. Translated, this gives CASSQASGIVGNQPQHF. The full variable domain, completed from the reference TRBV7-8 and TRBJ1-5 proteins outside the CDR3, reads GAGVSQSPRYKVAKRGQDVALRCDPISGHVSLFWYQQALGQGPEFLTYFQNEAQLDKSGLPSDRFFAERPEGSVSTLKIQRTQQEDSAVYLCASSQASGIVGNQPQHFGDGTRLSIL.